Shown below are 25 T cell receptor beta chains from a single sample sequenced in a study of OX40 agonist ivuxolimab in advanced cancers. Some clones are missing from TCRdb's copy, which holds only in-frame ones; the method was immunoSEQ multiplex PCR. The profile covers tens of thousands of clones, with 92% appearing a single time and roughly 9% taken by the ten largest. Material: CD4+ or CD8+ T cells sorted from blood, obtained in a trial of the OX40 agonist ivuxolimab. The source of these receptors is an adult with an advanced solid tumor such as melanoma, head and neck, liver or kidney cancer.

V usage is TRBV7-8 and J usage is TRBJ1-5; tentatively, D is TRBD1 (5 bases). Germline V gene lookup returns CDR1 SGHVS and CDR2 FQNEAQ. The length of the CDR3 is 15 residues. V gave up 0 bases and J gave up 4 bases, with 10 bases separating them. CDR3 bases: TGTGCCAGCAGCTTAGCAGGGGTGGGAAATCAGCCCCAGCATTTT. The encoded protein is CASSLAGVGNQPQHF.

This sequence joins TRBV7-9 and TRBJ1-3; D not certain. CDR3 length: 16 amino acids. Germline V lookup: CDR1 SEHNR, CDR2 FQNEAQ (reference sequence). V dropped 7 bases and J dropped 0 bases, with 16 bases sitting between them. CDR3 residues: CASIREGPFSGNTIYF. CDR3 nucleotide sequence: TGTGCCAGCATCAGAGAGGGCCCATTCTCTGGAAACACCATATATTTT.

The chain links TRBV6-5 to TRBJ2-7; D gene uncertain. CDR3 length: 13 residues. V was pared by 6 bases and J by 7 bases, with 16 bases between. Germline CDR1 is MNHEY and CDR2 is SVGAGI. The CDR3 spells CASSPGPWREQYV. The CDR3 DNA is TGTGCCAGCAGCCCCGGGCCCTGGCGAGAGCAGTACGTC.

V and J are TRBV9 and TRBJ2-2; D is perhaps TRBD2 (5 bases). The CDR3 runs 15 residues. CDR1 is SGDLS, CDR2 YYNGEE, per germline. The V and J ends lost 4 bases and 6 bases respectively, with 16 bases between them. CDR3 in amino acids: CASSPPVGESGELFF. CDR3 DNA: TGTGCCAGCAGCCCACCTGTCGGGGAATCCGGGGAGCTGTTTTTT.

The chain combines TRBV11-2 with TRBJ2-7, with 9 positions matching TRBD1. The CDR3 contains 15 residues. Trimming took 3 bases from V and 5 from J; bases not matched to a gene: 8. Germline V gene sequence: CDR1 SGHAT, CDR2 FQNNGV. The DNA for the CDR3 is TGTGCCAGCAGCTTCACACAGGGGGCAGCCCACGAGCAGTACGTC. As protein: CASSFTQGAAHEQYV.

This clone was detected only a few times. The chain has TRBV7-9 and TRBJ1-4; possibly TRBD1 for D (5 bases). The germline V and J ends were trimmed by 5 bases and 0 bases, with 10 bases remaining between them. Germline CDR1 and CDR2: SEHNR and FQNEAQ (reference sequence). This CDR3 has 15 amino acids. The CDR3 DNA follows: TGTGCCAGCAGCCGGGGGGAGGCAACTAATGAAAAACTGTTTTTT. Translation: CASSRGEATNEKLFF.

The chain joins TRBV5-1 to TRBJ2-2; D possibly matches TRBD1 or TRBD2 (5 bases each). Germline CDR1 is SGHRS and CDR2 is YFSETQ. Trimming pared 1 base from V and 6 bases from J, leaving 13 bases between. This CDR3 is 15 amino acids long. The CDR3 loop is CASSLSGTFSGELFF. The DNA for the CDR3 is TGCGCCAGCAGCTTGTCAGGGACGTTCTCCGGGGAGCTGTTTTTT.

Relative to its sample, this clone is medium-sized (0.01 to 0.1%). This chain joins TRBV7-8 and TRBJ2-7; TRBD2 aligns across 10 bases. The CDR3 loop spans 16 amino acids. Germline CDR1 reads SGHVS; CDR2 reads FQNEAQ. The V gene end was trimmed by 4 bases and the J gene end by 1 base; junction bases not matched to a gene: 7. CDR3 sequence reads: CASSCLAGECSYEQYF. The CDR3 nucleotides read TGTGCCAGCAGCTGCCTAGCGGGAGAGTGTTCCTACGAGCAGTACTTC. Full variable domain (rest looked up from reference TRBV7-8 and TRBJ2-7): GAGVSQSPRYKVAKRGQDVALRCDPISGHVSLFWYQQALGQGPEFLTYFQNEAQLDKSGLPSDRFFAERPEGSVSTLKIQRTQQEDSAVYLCASSCLAGECSYEQYFGPGTRLTVT.

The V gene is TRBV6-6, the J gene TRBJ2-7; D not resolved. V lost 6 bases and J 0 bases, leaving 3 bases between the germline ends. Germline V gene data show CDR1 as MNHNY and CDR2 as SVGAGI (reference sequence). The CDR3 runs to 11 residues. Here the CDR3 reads CASRASYEQYF. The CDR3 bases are TGTGCCAGCAGGGCCTCCTACGAGCAGTACTTC.

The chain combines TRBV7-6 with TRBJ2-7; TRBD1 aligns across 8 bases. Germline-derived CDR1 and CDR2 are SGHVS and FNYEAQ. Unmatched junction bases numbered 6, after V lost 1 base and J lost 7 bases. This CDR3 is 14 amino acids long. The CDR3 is CASSLVGTGQEQYF. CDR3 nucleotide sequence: TGTGCCAGCAGCTTAGTCGGGACAGGCCAAGAGCAGTACTTC. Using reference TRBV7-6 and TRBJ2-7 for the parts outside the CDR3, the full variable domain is GAGVSQSPRYKVTKRGQDVALRCDPISGHVSLYWYRQALGQGPEFLTYFNYEAQQDKSGLPNDRFSAERPEGSISTLTIQRTEQRDSAMYRCASSLVGTGQEQYFGPGTRLTVT.

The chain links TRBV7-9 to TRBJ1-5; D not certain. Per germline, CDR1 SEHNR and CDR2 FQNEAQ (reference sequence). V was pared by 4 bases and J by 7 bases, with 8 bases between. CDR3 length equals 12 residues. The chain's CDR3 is CASSSHGQPQHF. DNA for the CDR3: TGTGCCAGCAGCTCCCATGGGCAGCCCCAGCATTTT.

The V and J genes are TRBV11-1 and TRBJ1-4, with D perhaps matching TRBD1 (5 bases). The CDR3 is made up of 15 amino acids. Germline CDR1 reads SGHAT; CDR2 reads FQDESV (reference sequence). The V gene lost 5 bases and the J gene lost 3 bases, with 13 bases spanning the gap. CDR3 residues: CASSLRDGANEKLFF. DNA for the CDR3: TGTGCCAGCAGCCTCCGGGACGGAGCTAATGAAAAACTGTTTTTT.

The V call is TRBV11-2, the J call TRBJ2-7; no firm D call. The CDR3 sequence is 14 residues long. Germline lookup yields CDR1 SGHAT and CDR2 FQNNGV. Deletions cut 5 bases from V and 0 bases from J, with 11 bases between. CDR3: CASSPTVSSYEQYV. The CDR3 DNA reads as TGTGCCAGCAGCCCAACGGTCAGCTCCTACGAGCAGTACGTC.

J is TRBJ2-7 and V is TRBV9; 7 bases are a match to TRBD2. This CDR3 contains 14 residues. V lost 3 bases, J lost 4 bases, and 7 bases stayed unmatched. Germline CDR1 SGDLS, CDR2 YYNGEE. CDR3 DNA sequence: TGTGCCAGCAGCGGAAGGGGAGGGCCTTACGAGCAGTACGTC. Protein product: CASSGRGGPYEQYV.

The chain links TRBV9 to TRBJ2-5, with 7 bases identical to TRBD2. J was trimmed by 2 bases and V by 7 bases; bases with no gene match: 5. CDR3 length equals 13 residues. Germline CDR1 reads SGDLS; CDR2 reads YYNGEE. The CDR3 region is CASASGRQETQYF. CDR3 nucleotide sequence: TGTGCCAGCGCTTCCGGGAGGCAAGAGACCCAGTACTTC.

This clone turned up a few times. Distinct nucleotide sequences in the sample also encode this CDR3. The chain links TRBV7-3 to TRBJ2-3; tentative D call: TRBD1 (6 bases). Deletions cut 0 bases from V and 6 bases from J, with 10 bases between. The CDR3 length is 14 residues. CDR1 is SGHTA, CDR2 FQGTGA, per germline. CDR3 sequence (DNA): TGTGCCAGCAGCTTAACAGGGGGAAAGGATACGCAGTATTTT. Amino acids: CASSLTGGKDTQYF.

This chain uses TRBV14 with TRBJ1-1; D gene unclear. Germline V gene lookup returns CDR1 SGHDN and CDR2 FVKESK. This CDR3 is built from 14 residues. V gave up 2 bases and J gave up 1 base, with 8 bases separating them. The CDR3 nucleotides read TGTGCCAGCAGCCAATTCTCGGGGAACACTGAAGCTTTCTTT. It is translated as CASSQFSGNTEAFF.

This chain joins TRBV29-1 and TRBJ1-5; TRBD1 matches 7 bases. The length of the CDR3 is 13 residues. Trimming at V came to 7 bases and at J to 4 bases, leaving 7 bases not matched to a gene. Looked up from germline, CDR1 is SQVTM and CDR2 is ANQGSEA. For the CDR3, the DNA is TGCAGCGCAAGGACAGGCTTTAATCAGCCCCAGCATTTT. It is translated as CSARTGFNQPQHF.

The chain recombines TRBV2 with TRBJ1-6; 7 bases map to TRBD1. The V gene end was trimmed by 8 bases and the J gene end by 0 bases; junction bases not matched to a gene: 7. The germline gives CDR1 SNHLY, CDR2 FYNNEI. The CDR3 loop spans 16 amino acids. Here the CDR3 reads CASLGTESSYNSPLHF. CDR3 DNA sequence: TGTGCCAGCCTCGGGACAGAGAGCTCCTATAATTCACCCCTCCACTTT.

CDR3 in DNA: TGCGCCAGCAGTGAGGGAGTCACCAAAAACATTCAGTACTTC. Residues: CASSEGVTKNIQYF. The V gene is TRBV4-1, the J gene TRBJ2-4, with a possible D match to TRBD2 (5 bases). Germline V gene lookup returns CDR1 MGHRA and CDR2 YSYEKL. Trimming took 6 bases from V and 2 from J, leaving 11 bases between them. The CDR3 is made up of 14 amino acids.

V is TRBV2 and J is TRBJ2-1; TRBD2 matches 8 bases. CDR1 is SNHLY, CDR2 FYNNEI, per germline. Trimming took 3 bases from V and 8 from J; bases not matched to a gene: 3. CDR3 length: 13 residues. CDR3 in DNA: TGTGCCAGCAGTGACGGGAGGGCGTATGAGCAGTTCTTC. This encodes CASSDGRAYEQFF.

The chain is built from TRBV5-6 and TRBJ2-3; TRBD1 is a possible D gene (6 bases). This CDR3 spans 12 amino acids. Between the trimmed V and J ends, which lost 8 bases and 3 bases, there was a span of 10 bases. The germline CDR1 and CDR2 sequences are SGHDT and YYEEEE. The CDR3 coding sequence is TGTGCCAGTTCAGGGGATACAGATACGCAGTATTTT. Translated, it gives CASSGDTDTQYF.

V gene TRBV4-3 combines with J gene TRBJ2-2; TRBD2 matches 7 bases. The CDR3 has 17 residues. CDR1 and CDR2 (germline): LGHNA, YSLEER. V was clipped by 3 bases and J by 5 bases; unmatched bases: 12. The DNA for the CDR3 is TGCGCCAGCAGCCACCCGTACACGGGGGGAGGGACCGGGGAGCTGTTTTTT. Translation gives CASSHPYTGGGTGELFF.

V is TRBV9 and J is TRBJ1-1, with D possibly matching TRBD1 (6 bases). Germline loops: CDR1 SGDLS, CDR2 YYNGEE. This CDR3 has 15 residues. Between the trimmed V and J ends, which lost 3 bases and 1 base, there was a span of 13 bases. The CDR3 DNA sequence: TGTGCCAGCAGCGCGGGGGGGGCCTGGAACACTGAAGCTTTCTTT. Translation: CASSAGGAWNTEAFF.

The CDR3, as DNA: TGTGCCAGCAGTTTTGTAGGGGGCAATTCACCCCTCCACTTT. Its translation is CASSFVGGNSPLHF. J is TRBJ1-6 and V is TRBV27, with 7 bases aligning to TRBD1. Germline trimming cut 3 bases from V and 7 bases from J; bases unmatched to any gene: 3. The CDR3 length is 14 residues. Germline V CDR1 and CDR2: MNHEY, SMNVEV (reference sequence).